The entry below describes one T cell receptor beta chain. Its cognate antigen has yet to be identified. No clone much larger than this one lies a single base away; base qualities are absent. This entry is derived from a study of shared clonotypes between healthy human individuals (dated by TCRdb to 2020 to 2021). About the investigation overall: The cohort comprised two women and a few men aged 18 to 49 years. Leukapheresis yielded between about 0.94 and 9 billion PBMCs per donor. To increase sequencing depth and limit assay-specific biases, different laboratories used diverse techniques to prepare libraries and sequence TCR repertoires. Per donor, three plates each were used for CD4 naive and CD4 memory, two for CD8 naive, and one for CD8 memory. To estimate repertoire size and how much clonotypes are shared between individuals, the study performed deep sequencing of blood TCR repertoires from roughly five healthy adults. On the study overall, not on this receptor specifically: Approximately 5% of naive CD4, 3.5% of naive CD8, 2.3% of memory CD4, and more than 0.35% of memory CD8 clonotypes were shared across several donors. The small number of donors limited the genetic and exposure-history diversity represented. Larger estimated clonotype richness was generally found for naive subsets than for memory subsets. Clonotypes shared by all four sorted-subset donors showed higher generation probabilities than non-shared clonotypes. Rarefaction of sorted-subset datasets indicated incomplete sequencing despite the large sequencing depth. Sampling was restricted to blood, and TCR repertoires in tissue are likely to differ from TCR repertoires in blood. Pairwise subsampling led to the expectation that sequencing depth would affect the degree of clonotype sharing among donors.

The donors were healthy, HIV-negative adults who had no recently reported acute infections or vaccinations. Every donor was a Caucasian adult residing in Nashville, Tennessee, USA. CD4+ T cells were enriched by magnetic negative selection; naive cells were then positively selected on CD45RA, and the negative fraction formed the memory subset. Blood was obtained by leukapheresis, after which PBMCs were separated by Ficoll-Histopaque density gradient centrifugation and cryopreserved in liquid nitrogen vapor phase. Analytical flow cytometry was used to check the purity and quantity of every magnetically sorted T cell population. Genomic DNA was isolated from each sorted fraction and quantified by UV absorbance on a Nanodrop 2000c. Using the deep immunoSEQ assay, multiplex PCR amplified TCR CDR3 regions from genomic DNA. For each cell subset, the extracted genomic DNA was distributed evenly across all wells of several immunoSEQ 96-well plates, and each plate served as one replicate. Each replicate PCR for sorted subsets received about 180 ng genomic DNA, equal to 30,000 or so T cell genomes. Purified libraries were measured with a Qubit 3.0 fluorometer, size-checked on a Bioanalyzer 2100, and measured again with the KAPA Library Quantification kit. Every immunoSEQ 96-well plate was sequenced on a dedicated single-read 150-cycle Illumina NextSeq 550 flow cell. The original pipeline was this. The immunoSEQ output contained only junctional sequences without quality scores, so filtering could not match that applied to full-length reads. Sequences were annotated with PyIR, a Python wrapper for IgBLAST v1.9, using IMGT germline references to assign V/J genes and CDR3. Reads were removed for weak V/J assignments (E-value above 1e-6), missing CDR3, stop codons, out-of-frame junctions, or ambiguous translated residues. A V3J clonotype was defined by an identical inferred V gene, J gene, and CDR3 amino acid sequence. To compute the percentage overlap between repertoires, the number of shared unique clonotypes was divided by the size of the smaller repertoire. Richness of each repertoire was evaluated using RTK rarefaction, the Chao1 estimator, and Recon v2.1 estimates of unobserved clonotypes. Generation probabilities were computed with OLGA for all TCRbeta clonotypes obtained by the gDNA method from several donors. TCRdb provides this immuneACCESS table in a form limited to in-frame rearrangements. Some clones are lacking; in checked studies, under half of them reflect an unresolved V gene, and why the rest are absent is not known. V and J calls and clone size are copied from that table; D and trimming were computed from the DNA. The sample table lists some 650,000 clones, about 97% of them with a count of one. Together, the top ten hold 0.055% to 0.07% of the sample.

The CDR3 numbers 14 residues from cysteine through phenylalanine. Here the CDR3 DNA is all that survives: 42 bases in frame from base 1. The germline V gene encodes CDR1 SGHAT and CDR2 FQDESV (reference sequence). For this chain, trimming is 6 bases at the V end and 2 bases at the J end, and the number of junction bases without a gene match is 4. Sequenced: naive CD4+ T cells sorted from blood. The cell subset or site label for this specimen denotes: CD45RA+ positively selected. The chain is made from TRBV11-1 and TRBJ2-5; the central 9 bases match TRBD2. The receptor was isolated from a woman between 25 and 40 years old in good health. The nucleotide sequence is given as TGTGCCAGCAGGCTAGCGGGGCAACAAGAGACCCAGTACTTC. Translated, this is CASRLAGQQETQYF.